The present TCR beta chain was sequenced within a study of blood T cell repertoires in COVID-19. The length of the CDR3 is 19 residues. Germline V gives CDR1 MDHEN, CDR2 SYDVKM. With 5 bases clipped from V and 1 base from J, the junction kept 11 bases outside the gene matches. Only in-frame clones appear in the TCRdb table, and some are missing; sequencing was by immunoSEQ multiplex PCR. The sample lists around 100,000 clones, 88% occurring once. The sequencing sample was made of peripheral blood. This chain links TRBV28 with TRBJ2-1, with 13 bases lining up with TRBD2. This clonotype was sampled from an elderly man with acute or convalescent COVID-19. DNA for the CDR3: TGTGCCAGCAGTCCCCCGGGACTAGCGGGAATGGGTTCCTACAATGAGCAGTTCTTC. It specifies CASSPPGLAGMGSYNEQFF.